This TCR beta chain was identified in a study of shared clonotypes between healthy human individuals. The repertoire was sequenced with immunoSEQ multiplex PCR; TCRdb's copy has only in-frame clones and lacks some. The table shows around 2,000,000 clones, with about 93% occurring only once. This CDR3 contains 14 residues. CDR1 MNHEY and CDR2 SMNVEV come from the germline V gene (reference sequence). The V gene lost 2 bases and the J gene lost 8 bases, with 15 bases spanning the gap. Positive CCR7 selection of CD45RO-negative cells yielded the naive CD8 cells, and terminally differentiated effector memory CD45RA+ cells were excluded.

V is TRBV27 and J is TRBJ1-1; D unresolved. What was sequenced was naive CD8+ T cells from PBMCs. The origin of this receptor is a man aged 18-30 years in good health. Some clones in this sample may be carry-over from other donors' samples. CDR3 protein: CASSLRLPSAEAFF. DNA of the CDR3: TGTGCCAGCAGTTTAAGGTTGCCGTCTGCAGAAGCTTTCTTT.